This TCR beta chain was found in a study of cytomegalovirus exposure and HLA in healthy donors. Study-wide points: Most TCRs appeared rarely, but some public TCRs recurred in many donors. Productive rates of about 90% or about 30% were seen for most TCR beta V segments in an earlier analysis. Clonal expansion, a later analysis showed, was greater in HLA-associated TCR beta chains than in equally common others.

Concerning this clone itself: Its antigen is currently unknown.

This CDR3 comprises 13 residues. Germline V lookup: CDR1 SGHVS, CDR2 FQNEAQ. V lost 5 bases and J lost 5, with 12 bases in between. Primers: 60 Vbeta forward and 13 Jbeta reverse. Repertoires were generated with immunoSEQ multiplex PCR, while TCRdb's copy carries only in-frame clones and drops some. The sample lists tens of thousands of clones, 55% to 70% occurring once. This TCR came from a woman aged 40 to 50 in good health and CMV-seropositive. The rearrangement uses TRBV7-8 and TRBJ2-5, with unresolved D. Sequencing was done on a sample of PBMCs. The CDR3 nucleotides read TGTGCCAGCAGCCTCCGATTCAGGGAGACCCAGTACTTC. Translation: CASSLRFRETQYF.